Following are 13 T cell receptor beta chains from one sample sequenced in a study of blood T cell repertoires in COVID-19. Sequencing was performed with immunoSEQ multiplex PCR; in TCRdb, only in-frame clones are kept and a portion is missing. The sample has a few hundred thousand clones, around 84% seen once; the top ten hold around 1.5%. The specimen sequenced was peripheral blood. Receptor source: a woman aged 40 to 50 who had recovered from COVID-19.

The chain links TRBV4-3 to TRBJ1-5, with 8 bases that match TRBD1. With V trimmed by 1 base and J by 5 bases, 4 bases remained unmatched. Germline V gene lookup returns CDR1 LGHNA and CDR2 YSLEER. The CDR3 length is 15 residues. As DNA, the CDR3 is TGCGCCAGCAGCCAAGGGACAGGGATGCATCAGCCCCAGCATTTT. It specifies CASSQGTGMHQPQHF.

This chain's CDR3 is CASSPQTGQGYGYTF. CDR3 bases: TGTGCCAGCTCACCTCAAACGGGACAGGGGTATGGCTACACCTTC. The genes are TRBV18 and TRBJ1-2; 10 bases agree with TRBD1. The CDR3 runs 15 residues. Per germline, CDR1 KGHSH and CDR2 LQKENI. V lost 3 bases and J lost 5; bases outside the gene matches: 6.

The genes are TRBV6-4 and TRBJ1-6; D perhaps matches TRBD1 (6 bases). V was clipped by 0 bases and J by 10 bases, with 13 bases between them. Germline V gene lookup returns CDR1 MRHNA and CDR2 SNTAGT. The CDR3 sequence is 15 residues long. CDR3 protein: CASSDSGLGGSPLHF. CDR3 bases: TGTGCCAGCAGTGACTCGGGACTAGGGGGGTCACCCCTCCACTTT.

This chain links TRBV6-5 with TRBJ2-2; D perhaps matches TRBD1 (6 bases). Germline V gene data show CDR1 as MNHEY and CDR2 as SVGAGI. This CDR3 has 14 residues. Trimming cost V 7 bases and J 6 bases, with 15 bases left between them. This chain's CDR3 is CASTPTRGSGELFF. In DNA, the CDR3 is TGTGCCAGCACACCGACAAGGGGGTCCGGGGAGCTGTTTTTT.

In this sample, this clone turned up once. V gene TRBV6-2 or TRBV6-3 combines with J gene TRBJ1-5; no reliable D call. Germline V gene data show CDR1 as MNHEY and CDR2 as SVGEGT. The CDR3 extends over 14 amino acids. Trimming pared 2 bases from V and 5 bases from J, leaving 10 bases between. DNA for the CDR3: TGTGCCAGCAGTTACAGGGAGCCTCATCAGCCCCAGCATTTT. The encoded protein is CASSYREPHQPQHF.

This rearrangement joins TRBV5-6 to TRBJ2-7; TRBD1 is a possible D gene (5 bases). The CDR3 has 13 amino acids. CDR1 and CDR2 from the germline V gene are SGHDT and YYEEEE. V shed 6 bases and J shed 2 bases, with 12 bases lying between them. CDR3 in amino acids: CASTLGQAYEQYF. The CDR3 nucleotides read TGTGCCAGCACATTGGGGCAGGCCTACGAGCAGTACTTC.

The chain couples TRBV6-6 to TRBJ2-6; no reliable D call. CDR1 is MNHNY and CDR2 is SVGAGI in the germline V gene (reference sequence). The CDR3 runs 14 residues. V was pared by 7 bases and J by 1 base, with 8 bases between. Here the CDR3 DNA reads TGTGCCAGCAAATTAGAATCTGGGGCCAACGTCCTGACTTTC. This sequence encodes CASKLESGANVLTF.

This sequence joins TRBV7-9 and TRBJ2-7; no firm D call. The CDR3 is made up of 16 amino acids. Germline CDR1 SEHNR, CDR2 FQNEAQ (reference sequence). Trimming pared 5 bases from V and 0 bases from J, leaving 17 bases between. CDR3 nucleotides: TGTGCCAGCAGCCCCATCCCTGGAGTAGCCTCCTACGAGCAGTACTTC. It codes for CASSPIPGVASYEQYF.

The V and J genes are TRBV5-6 and TRBJ1-2, with a tentative D call TRBD1 (5 bases). CDR1 and CDR2 from the germline V gene are SGHDT and YYEEEE. V was shortened by 0 bases and J by 3 bases, with 9 bases between the two germline ends. The CDR3 runs to 14 residues. The CDR3 DNA sequence: TGTGCCAGCAGCTTGGGGCAGGGCCACTATGGCTACACCTTC. This translates into CASSLGQGHYGYTF.

The gene calls are TRBV11-2 and TRBJ1-2; 9 bases line up with TRBD1. In germline, CDR1 is SGHAT, CDR2 FQNNGV. The CDR3 loop spans 16 amino acids. V dropped 1 base and J dropped 8; count of bases not matched to a gene: 11. CDR3 in amino acids: CASSLVQGAPEGGYTF. The CDR3 DNA reads as TGTGCCAGCAGCTTAGTACAGGGGGCTCCCGAAGGCGGCTACACCTTC.

The chain has TRBV5-1 and TRBJ2-1, with TRBD1 matching over 7 bases. CDR1 SGHRS and CDR2 YFSETQ come from the germline V gene. The CDR3 has 15 amino acids. J gave up 4 bases and V 1 base, and 5 bases lay outside the gene matches. The CDR3 here is CASSLRTGQYNEQFF. CDR3 bases: TGCGCCAGCAGCTTGCGGACAGGACAATACAATGAGCAGTTCTTC. Full variable domain (rest looked up from reference TRBV5-1 and TRBJ2-1): KAGVTQTPRYLIKTRGQQVTLSCSPISGHRSVSWYQQTPGQGLQFLFEYFSETQRNKGNFPGRFSGRQFSNSRSEMNVSTLELGDSALYLCASSLRTGQYNEQFFGPGTRLTVL.

The V call is TRBV18, the J call TRBJ1-5; the D is unclear. The CDR3 covers 15 residues. CDR1 and CDR2 from the germline V gene are KGHSH and LQKENI. Trimming left V 6 bases short and J 4 bases short, with 16 bases between. The CDR3 sequence is CASSALAGGNQPQHF. CDR3 nucleotides: TGTGCCAGCTCGGCGCTGGCAGGAGGTAATCAGCCCCAGCATTTT.

V usage is TRBV27 and J usage is TRBJ1-1, with D perhaps TRBD1 (5 bases). V was clipped by 5 bases and J by 10 bases, with 14 bases between them. This CDR3 has 12 residues. From germline, CDR1 is MNHEY and CDR2 SMNVEV (reference sequence). CDR3 nucleotide sequence: TGTGCCAGCAGTATGGCCGGGGGGGGAGCTTTCTTT. As protein: CASSMAGGGAFF.